This TCR beta chain was found in a study of blood T cell repertoires in COVID-19. Study at large: Samples taken during acute and convalescent COVID-19 were collected in the United States, Italy and Spain. In each case, the material was cDNA or gDNA derived from T cells, B-cell-depleted T cells, or PBMCs.

Study processing details: From reference gene primer amplification, estimates of nucleated cell counts were derived. Using immunoSEQ multiplex PCR, the repertoire was profiled, and TCRdb retains in-frame clones only, with some absent. The DNA was the basis for D and trimming; V, J and clone size are from that table. In the table there are about 40,000 clones, roughly 80% of which are singletons. The V end lost 4 bases, the J end lost 0 bases, and 15 bases lay between the germline ends. The V gene's germline CDR1 is GTSNPN and CDR2 SVGIG (reference sequence). The CDR3 runs to 15 residues. The V and J genes are TRBV30 and TRBJ1-2; D is ambiguous. The sequence was obtained from a woman between 55 and 75 years old with acute or convalescent COVID-19. The sequenced material came from peripheral blood. The CDR3 nucleotides read TGTGCCTGGAAGATGGCCCCATCCCCTAACTATGGCTACACCTTC. As protein: CAWKMAPSPNYGYTF.